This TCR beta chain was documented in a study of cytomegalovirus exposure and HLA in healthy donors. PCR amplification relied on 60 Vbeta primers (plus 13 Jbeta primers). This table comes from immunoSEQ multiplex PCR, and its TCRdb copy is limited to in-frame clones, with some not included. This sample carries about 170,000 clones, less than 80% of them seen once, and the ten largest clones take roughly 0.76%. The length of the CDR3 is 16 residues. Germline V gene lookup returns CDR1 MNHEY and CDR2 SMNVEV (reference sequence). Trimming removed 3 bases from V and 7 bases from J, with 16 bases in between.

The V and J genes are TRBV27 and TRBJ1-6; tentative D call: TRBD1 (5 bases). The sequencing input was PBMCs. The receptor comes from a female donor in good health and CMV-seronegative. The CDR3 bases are TGTGCCAGCAGTTTTAGTGCGGGACGGGTAAATTCACCCCTCCACTTT. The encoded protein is CASSFSAGRVNSPLHF.